A selection of T cell receptor beta chains follows, all from one sample in a study of neoadjuvant nivolumab and ipilimumab in lung cancer. Assay: immunoSEQ multiplex PCR; the TCRdb copy retains only in-frame clones and omits some. The profile shows 39,000 or so clones, about 91% of them singletons. The sequenced sample was peripheral blood, obtained before neoadjuvant nivolumab, alone or with ipilimumab. Every receptor here comes from an adult with non-small cell lung cancer. Each CDR3 is given with its conserved first and last residue. D genes are given only for firm matches. Rows may omit the clone size; those that give it use once, few, many or a size class.

>TRBV11-2|TRBJ2-1|.|.
TGTGCCAGCAGCTCCTTAAGCAATGAGCAGTTCTTC
CASSSLSNEQFF
>TRBV7-9|TRBJ2-1|.|.
TGTGCCAGCAGCTTAGTGGGTTTTGCCTACAATGAGCAGTTCTTC
CASSLVGFAYNEQFF
>TRBV5-4|TRBJ2-5|.|.
TGTGCCAGCAGCTTGGGGGGAGGAGAGACCCAGTACTTC
CASSLGGGETQYF
>TRBV7-9|TRBJ1-1|.|.
TGTGCCAGCAGCTTAGCTGGGGGTTCTGAAGCTTTCTTT
CASSLAGGSEAFF
>TRBV5-4|TRBJ2-2|.|.
TGTGCCAGCAGCCACGCAAACGGGATTGACACCGGGGAGCTGTTTTTT
CASSHANGIDTGELFF
>TRBV10-3|TRBJ1-1|.|.
TGTGCCATCGGAAACGGCGCGAACACTGAAGCTTTCTTT
CAIGNGANTEAFF
>TRBV5-1|TRBJ2-2|TRBD1|.
TGCGCCAGCAGCGCCGCAGGGGGTTGGGAGCTGTTTTTT
CASSAAGGWELFF
>TRBV14|TRBJ2-5|.|.
TGTGGTGGACGAGAGACCCAGTACTTC
CGGRETQYF
>TRBV2|TRBJ2-1|TRBD1|.
TGTGCCACCAAAGACAGGGGGGAAGGTGAGCAGTTCTTC
CATKDRGEGEQFF
>TRBV4-2|TRBJ2-7|TRBD1|.
TGTGCCAGCAGCCAGATTTTACAGGGGGCTCCCCCCTACGAGCAGTACTTC
CASSQILQGAPPYEQYF
>TRBV27|TRBJ2-7|.|once
TGTGCCAGCAGTTTAAGCCTTGACAGCTCGTACGAGCAGTACTTC
CASSLSLDSSYEQYF
>TRBV2|TRBJ2-7|.|.
TGTGCCAGCAGTGTTCAGGGGCCTCCCTACGAGCAGTACTTC
CASSVQGPPYEQYF
>TRBV18|TRBJ1-5|.|once
TGTGCCAGCTCACCAGTAGGGAGTGACAATCAGCCCCAGCATTTT
CASSPVGSDNQPQHF
>TRBV5-8|TRBJ1-1|.|.
TGTGCCAGCAGCTTGCAGTGGAACACTGAAGCTTTCTTT
CASSLQWNTEAFF
>TRBV9|TRBJ1-2|TRBD1|.
TGTGCCAGCAGCGTAGGTTCCGGGACAGGGTCTGGCTACACCTTC
CASSVGSGTGSGYTF
>TRBV6-1|TRBJ2-3|.|.
TGTGCCAGCAGTGAACCCGGGGATTCAGATACGCAGTATTTT
CASSEPGDSDTQYF
>TRBV25-1|TRBJ1-4|.|.
TGTGCCAGCAGTGAAGGGGGCACTAATGAAAAACTGTTTTTT
CASSEGGTNEKLFF
>TRBV9|TRBJ2-2|TRBD2|.
TGTGCCAGCAGCACCGGGACTAGCCCTAATACCGGGGAGCTGTTTTTT
CASSTGTSPNTGELFF
>TRBV7-2|TRBJ2-1|.|.
TGTGCCAGCAGCTTAGCTACCGTCACAGGGCCCTACAATGAGCAGTTCTTC
CASSLATVTGPYNEQFF
>TRBV10-3|TRBJ2-5|.|.
TGTGCCATCAGTGAGTTAGGGGAGACCCAGTACTTC
CAISELGETQYF
>TRBV5-1|TRBJ1-2|.|once
TGCGCCAGCAGCTTGGTGGACGGGACTAACTATGGCTACACCTTC
CASSLVDGTNYGYTF
>TRBV15|TRBJ1-1|.|.
TGTGCCACCAGCAAATCCCGGGATAACACTGAAGCTTTCTTT
CATSKSRDNTEAFF
>TRBV5-4|TRBJ1-2|.|.
TGTGCCAGCAGCTTGGATCCCGGGGGAATCTATGGCTACACCTTC
CASSLDPGGIYGYTF
>TRBV5-1|TRBJ2-7|.|few
TGCGCCAGCAGGCCCATGGGGAGCTCCTACGAGCAGTACTTC
CASRPMGSSYEQYF
>TRBV10-1|TRBJ1-2|.|.
TGCGCCAGCAGTGAAAGGCAGGACTATGGCTACACCTTC
CASSERQDYGYTF
>TRBV9|TRBJ2-1|.|.
TGTGCCAGCAGCAACCGGGACTCCGTGGGCTATGAGCAGTTCTTC
CASSNRDSVGYEQFF
>TRBV4-1|TRBJ2-7|.|once
TGCGCCAGCAGCCAAGGGGATAGCGGAGACTACGAGCAGTACTTC
CASSQGDSGDYEQYF
>TRBV9|TRBJ2-5|TRBD1|.
TGTGCCAGCAGCGGAGAAACAGGGGTGGGGGAGACCCAGTACTTC
CASSGETGVGETQYF
>TRBV18|TRBJ1-1|TRBD1|.
TGTGCCAGCTCACGTCGGACAGGGCGCGCTGGTGAGAACACTGAAGCTTTCTTT
CASSRRTGRAGENTEAFF
>TRBV5-4|TRBJ2-3|TRBD1|.
TGTGCCAGCAGCCAGGGACAGGGGTTCGGAGATACGCAGTATTTT
CASSQGQGFGDTQYF
>TRBV7-2|TRBJ2-1|.|.
TGTGCCAGCAATACGGCCTTGGCGGGCTCCTACAATGAGCAGTTCTTC
CASNTALAGSYNEQFF
>TRBV4-3|TRBJ1-5|.|.
TGCGCCAGCAGCCAGACCCTGGGGGCAGATCAGCCCCAGCATTTT
CASSQTLGADQPQHF
>TRBV18|TRBJ1-5|.|once
TGTGCCAGCTCTGCCTTCGGGCAGGGAAACAATCAGCCCCAGCATTTT
CASSAFGQGNNQPQHF
>TRBV30|TRBJ1-5|.|.
TGTGCCTGGAGTAATGGGGGCTCTCAGCCCCAGCATTTT
CAWSNGGSQPQHF
>TRBV11-1|TRBJ2-3|.|.
TGTGCCAGCTTAGGGATCAACACAGATACGCAGTATTTT
CASLGINTDTQYF
>TRBV27|TRBJ2-6|.|.
TGTGCCAGCATGAGTGGGGCCAACGTCCTGACTTTC
CASMSGANVLTF
>TRBV28|TRBJ2-2|TRBD2|.
TGTGCCAGCAGTCTTCTAACTAGCGGGACCCCCGGGGAGCTGTTTTTT
CASSLLTSGTPGELFF
>TRBV30|TRBJ2-3|.|once
TGTGCCTGGAGTGTCAGAGATACGCAGTATTTT
CAWSVRDTQYF
>TRBV5-4|TRBJ1-3|.|.
TGTGCCATCCAACAAGGAGGGGTGAATGGAAACACCATATATTTT
CAIQQGGVNGNTIYF
>TRBV10-3|TRBJ2-2|.|.
TGTGCCTCCGGGTCTCGGGCGTTCGACACCGGGGAGCTGTTTTTT
CASGSRAFDTGELFF
>TRBV11-2|TRBJ1-1|.|few
TGTGCCAGCAGCTTAGGAAGGAACACTGAAGCTTTCTTT
CASSLGRNTEAFF
>TRBV5-1|TRBJ1-4|.|.
TGCGCCAGCAGCTTGGGACTCGTGAATGAAAAACTGTTTTTT
CASSLGLVNEKLFF
>TRBV7-2|TRBJ1-5|.|.
TGTGCCAGCAGCTCGGAGGGGACACAGCCCCAGCATTTT
CASSSEGTQPQHF